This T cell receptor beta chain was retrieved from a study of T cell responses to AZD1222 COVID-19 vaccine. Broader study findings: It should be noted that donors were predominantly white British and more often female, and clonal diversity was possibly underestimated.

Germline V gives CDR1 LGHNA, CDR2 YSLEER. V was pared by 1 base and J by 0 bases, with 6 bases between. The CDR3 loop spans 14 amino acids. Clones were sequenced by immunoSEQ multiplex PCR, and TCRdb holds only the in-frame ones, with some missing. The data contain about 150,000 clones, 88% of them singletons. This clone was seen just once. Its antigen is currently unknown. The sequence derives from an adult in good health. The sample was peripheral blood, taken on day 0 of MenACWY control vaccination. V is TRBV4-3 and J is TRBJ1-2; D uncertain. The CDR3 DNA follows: TGCGCCAGCAGCCAAGGCCCAGCTAACTATGGCTACACCTTC. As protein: CASSQGPANYGYTF.